These T cell receptor beta chains were read from a single sample in a study of cytomegalovirus exposure and HLA in healthy donors. Assay: immunoSEQ multiplex PCR; the TCRdb copy retains only in-frame clones and omits some. The repertoire includes roughly 150,000 clones, about 70% of them detected once, and roughly 4.7% sits in the top ten. Sequences were obtained from PBMCs. Receptor source: a man in his 60s in good health and CMV-seronegative. Each CDR3 is given with its conserved first and last residue. A D gene is named only where the DNA matches it firmly. For some rows the clone size is stated as once, few or many, or as a class when expanded; others skip it.

V gene,D gene,J gene,clone size,CDR3 protein,CDR3 DNA
TRBV7-3,-,TRBJ1-6,few,CASSLSPGVNSPLHF,TGTGCCAGCAGCTTAAGTCCAGGGGTAAATTCACCCCTCCACTTT
TRBV11-3,TRBD1,TRBJ2-5,once,CASSSRTGEIETQYF,TGTGCCAGCAGCTCCAGGACAGGGGAGATTGAGACCCAGTACTTC
TRBV27,TRBD1,TRBJ1-5,-,CASSPSLTGPRSQHF,TGTGCCAGCAGTCCGAGTTTGACAGGGCCAAGGTCCCAGCATTTT
TRBV28,TRBD1,TRBJ2-7,few,CASNTPGQGTYEQYF,TGTGCCAGCAACACCCCGGGACAGGGGACGTACGAGCAGTACTTC
TRBV30,TRBD1,TRBJ2-7,-,CAWSVQGAGEQYF,TGTGCCTGGAGTGTACAGGGGGCGGGCGAGCAGTACTTC
TRBV30,-,TRBJ1-1,-,CAWSDRSYHHF,TGTGCCTGGAGTGACCGGTCCTATCATCACTTT
TRBV18,TRBD1,TRBJ1-1,-,CASSSTGTGTGALHTEAFF,TGTGCCAGCTCATCTACGGGCACCGGGACAGGGGCTTTGCACACTGAAGCTTTCTTT
TRBV5-1,-,TRBJ1-4,-,CASSRSTGRGEKLFF,TGCGCCAGCAGCCGCAGCACAGGAAGAGGTGAAAAACTGTTTTTT
TRBV28,TRBD1,TRBJ2-5,few,CASLGQAETQYF,TGTGCCAGCCTAGGACAGGCAGAGACCCAGTACTTC
TRBV30,TRBD1,TRBJ2-7,-,CAWRKGDRVTEQYF,TGTGCCTGGAGGAAGGGGGACAGGGTTACCGAGCAGTACTTC
TRBV27,-,TRBJ1-6,-,CASTLGVAYNSPLHF,TGTGCCAGCACCCTCGGGGTGGCCTATAATTCACCCCTCCACTTT
TRBV14,-,TRBJ2-1,-,CASSQDPGVSNEQFF,TGTGCCAGCAGCCAAGATCCGGGAGTGAGCAATGAGCAGTTCTTC
TRBV7-9,TRBD2,TRBJ2-1,-,CASSSGLAGYNEQFF,TGTGCCAGCAGCTCGGGACTAGCGGGATACAATGAGCAGTTCTTC
TRBV6-6,TRBD2,TRBJ2-1,-,CASRHPSGSSYNEQFF,TGTGCCAGCAGACATCCTAGCGGGAGTTCCTACAATGAGCAGTTCTTC
TRBV5-6,TRBD1,TRBJ2-7,-,CASSRTGSYEQYF,TGTGCCAGCAGCCGGACAGGATCCTACGAGCAGTACTTC
TRBV4-3,-,TRBJ2-7,-,CASSQGGSYEQYF,TGCGCCAGCAGCCAAGGAGGGAGTTACGAGCAGTACTTC
TRBV7-9,-,TRBJ1-4,-,CASTTPGGDLNEKLFF,TGTGCCAGCACGACCCCCGGAGGGGATCTTAATGAAAAACTGTTTTTT
TRBV25-1,TRBD1,TRBJ1-2,-,CASSQWTGDRSLGYPF,TGTGCCAGCAGTCAATGGACCGGGGACAGATCGTTAGGCTACCCCTTC
TRBV11-3,TRBD1,TRBJ2-7,few,CASSPRTGAGEQYF,TGTGCCAGCAGCCCTAGGACAGGGGCGGGCGAGCAGTACTTC
TRBV10-3,-,TRBJ1-1,few,CAISEALNTEAFF,TGTGCCATCAGCGAGGCGCTGAACACTGAAGCTTTCTTT
TRBV7-3,TRBD2,TRBJ2-2,-,CASSSGLAGSGELFF,TGTGCCAGCAGCTCTGGATTAGCGGGAAGCGGGGAGCTGTTTTTT
TRBV7-3,-,TRBJ2-3,-,CASSVGAAADTQYF,TGTGCCAGCAGCGTAGGTGCTGCGGCAGATACGCAGTATTTT
TRBV6-5,-,TRBJ1-1,-,CASSKRGANTEAFF,TGTGCCAGCAGTAAACGGGGGGCGAACACTGAAGCTTTCTTT
TRBV5-6,-,TRBJ2-1,-,CASSQGAYNEQFF,TGTGCCAGCAGCCAAGGGGCTTACAATGAGCAGTTCTTC
TRBV5-6,-,TRBJ2-3,few,CVSSTGPLGTQYF,TGTGTCAGCAGCACAGGTCCCCTAGGGACGCAGTATTTT
TRBV27,TRBD1,TRBJ2-7,-,CASSLSAGGTYEQYF,TGTGCCAGCAGTTTATCGGCAGGGGGCACCTACGAGCAGTACTTC
TRBV6-5,-,TRBJ1-6,-,CASSYGGGLASPLHF,TGTGCCAGCAGTTACGGGGGGGGGTTGGCTTCACCCCTCCACTTT
TRBV4-3,-,TRBJ2-2,once,CASSIRHLNTGELFF,TGCGCCAGCAGTATACGACACCTGAACACCGGGGAGCTGTTTTTT
TRBV5-4,-,TRBJ2-3,-,CASSEWATDTQYF,TGTGCCAGCAGCGAATGGGCCACAGATACGCAGTATTTT
TRBV6-5,-,TRBJ2-7,-,CASKGRVSYEQYF,TGTGCCAGCAAGGGCAGGGTCTCCTACGAGCAGTACTTC
TRBV6-1,-,TRBJ1-1,-,CASTVDGTRNTEAFF,TGTGCCAGCACCGTAGATGGGACACGGAACACTGAAGCTTTCTTT
TRBV9,TRBD2,TRBJ2-7,-,CASSPPGLAGASYEQYF,TGTGCCAGCAGCCCCCCGGGACTAGCGGGAGCGTCCTACGAGCAGTACTTC
TRBV27,TRBD1,TRBJ2-1,-,CASATGKDNEQFF,TGTGCCAGCGCGACAGGGAAAGACAATGAGCAGTTCTTC
TRBV9,-,TRBJ2-5,few,CASSVPSQETQYF,TGTGCCAGCAGCGTCCCGTCCCAAGAGACCCAGTACTTC
TRBV5-4,-,TRBJ2-7,-,CASSDRSTPYEQYF,TGTGCCAGCAGCGATCGGAGCACCCCCTACGAGCAGTACTTC
TRBV7-2,TRBD1,TRBJ1-1,few,CASSIRTGGSEAFF,TGTGCCAGCAGCATAAGGACAGGGGGCTCTGAAGCTTTCTTT
TRBV10-3,TRBD1,TRBJ1-1,-,CATRDRSNLGTEAFF,TGTGCCACCAGGGACAGGTCGAACCTGGGGACTGAAGCTTTCTTT
TRBV19,-,TRBJ1-5,-,CASSIGERGGGNQPQHF,TGTGCCAGTAGTATAGGGGAAAGGGGCGGTGGAAATCAGCCCCAGCATTTT
TRBV27,TRBD1,TRBJ1-1,few,CASSLSQGLDTEAFF,TGTGCCAGCAGTTTATCACAGGGGTTGGACACTGAAGCTTTCTTT